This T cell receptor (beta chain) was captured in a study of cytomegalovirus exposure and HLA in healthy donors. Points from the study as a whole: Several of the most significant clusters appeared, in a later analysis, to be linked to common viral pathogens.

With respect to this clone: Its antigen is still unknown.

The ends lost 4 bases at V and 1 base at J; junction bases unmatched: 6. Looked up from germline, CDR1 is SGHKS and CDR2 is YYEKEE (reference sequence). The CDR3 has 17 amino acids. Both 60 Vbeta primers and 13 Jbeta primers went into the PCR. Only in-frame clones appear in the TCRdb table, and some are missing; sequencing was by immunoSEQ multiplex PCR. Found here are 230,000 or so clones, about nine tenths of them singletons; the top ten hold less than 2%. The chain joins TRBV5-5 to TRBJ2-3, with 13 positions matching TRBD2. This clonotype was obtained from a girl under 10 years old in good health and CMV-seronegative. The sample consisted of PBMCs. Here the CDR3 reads CASSGGLAGWGTDTQYF. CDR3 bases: TGTGCCAGCAGCGGGGGACTAGCGGGATGGGGCACAGATACGCAGTATTTT.